Listed below are T cell receptor beta chains from one sample, sequenced in a study of OX40 agonist ivuxolimab in advanced cancers. This table comes from immunoSEQ multiplex PCR, and its TCRdb copy is limited to in-frame clones, with some not included. The sample has tens of thousands of clones; about 89% are singletons. The specimen was CD4+ or CD8+ T cells sorted from blood, collected in a trial of the OX40 agonist ivuxolimab. Receptors were obtained from an adult with an advanced solid tumor such as melanoma, head and neck, liver or kidney cancer. Both conserved end residues are part of each CDR3. The D gene is left open where the match is weak. Clone size is stated in some rows and not others, as once, few, many or a class when expanded.

>.|.|TRBV9|TRBJ1-4
CASRRGTNEKLFF
TGTGCCAGCAGGAGGGGAACTAATGAAAAACTGTTTTTT
>.|.|TRBV30|TRBJ2-2
CAWSDFLVTGELFF
TGTGCCTGGAGTGACTTCTTAGTAACCGGGGAGCTGTTTTTT
>.|.|TRBV5-4|TRBJ1-4
CASSFEYGGTNEKLFF
TGTGCCAGCAGCTTTGAGTATGGAGGGACTAATGAAAAACTGTTTTTT
>.|.|TRBV5-1|TRBJ1-1
CASSSDSFSEAFF
TGCGCCAGCAGTTCTGACTCGTTCTCTGAAGCTTTCTTT
>.|.|TRBV7-2|TRBJ2-7
CASRSSYEQYF
TGTGCCAGCAGATCCTCCTACGAGCAGTACTTC
>.|.|TRBV5-1|TRBJ2-2
CASSLSFPGHLAGELFF
TGCGCCAGCAGCTTGAGTTTTCCGGGACACCTGGCCGGGGAGCTGTTTTTT
>.|.|TRBV6-5|TRBJ1-1
CASSYRGLANTEAFF
TGTGCCAGCAGTTACCGAGGGCTTGCGAACACTGAAGCTTTCTTT
>medium-sized|TRBD1|TRBV7-2|TRBJ2-5
CASSYNRGGRETQYF
TGTGCCAGCAGCTACAACAGGGGTGGTCGCGAGACCCAGTACTTC
>.|.|TRBV14|TRBJ2-3
CASSQDLLDTQYF
TGTGCCAGCAGCCAAGATCTCCTGGATACGCAGTATTTT
>.|.|TRBV19|TRBJ1-5
CASSIVRELNQPQHF
TGTGCCAGTAGTATAGTGCGGGAACTCAATCAGCCCCAGCATTTT
>.|TRBD2|TRBV9|TRBJ2-7
CASSASFLAGNTPYEQYF
TGTGCCAGCAGCGCTAGCTTTCTAGCGGGAAATACCCCCTACGAGCAGTACTTC
>few|.|TRBV30|TRBJ1-3
CAWSEGTGNTIYF
TGTGCCTGGAGCGAGGGTACTGGAAACACCATATATTTT
>.|TRBD1|TRBV7-3|TRBJ1-1
CASSSSETGGYTEAFF
TGTGCCAGCAGCTCATCGGAGACAGGGGGATACACTGAAGCTTTCTTT
>.|TRBD1|TRBV6-6|TRBJ1-2
CASSSFLVGGVDGYTF
TGTGCCAGCAGTTCCTTCCTGGTAGGGGGCGTAGATGGCTACACCTTC
>.|.|TRBV5-6|TRBJ2-5
CASSLATSYQETQYF
TGTGCCAGCAGCTTGGCAACTAGCTACCAAGAGACCCAGTACTTC
>.|.|TRBV4-2|TRBJ2-7
CASSPERGEQYF
TGTGCCAGCAGCCCCGAGAGGGGAGAGCAGTACTTC
>few|.|TRBV19|TRBJ2-7
CASSDGYEQYF
TGTGCCAGTAGTGATGGATACGAGCAGTACTTC
>.|TRBD1|TRBV7-6|TRBJ2-2
CASSLIWDRGGTGELFF
TGTGCCAGCAGCTTAATCTGGGACAGGGGTGGAACCGGGGAGCTGTTTTTT
>once|.|TRBV28|TRBJ2-7
CASSEYRDSSYEQYF
TGTGCCAGCAGCGAATACAGGGATAGCTCCTACGAGCAGTACTTC
>.|.|TRBV6-6|TRBJ1-1
CASSYETGEFTEAFF
TGTGCCAGCAGTTACGAGACAGGAGAATTCACTGAAGCTTTCTTT
>.|.|TRBV7-9|TRBJ1-2
CASSSSNRADGYTF
TGTGCCAGCAGCTCAAGTAACAGGGCGGATGGCTACACCTTC
>.|TRBD2|TRBV5-4|TRBJ2-1
CASSAPGPSGSSGNNEQFF
TGTGCCAGCAGCGCACCTGGGCCTAGCGGGTCCTCAGGCAACAATGAGCAGTTCTTC
>.|TRBD2|TRBV4-3|TRBJ2-1
CASSQDTSGISYNEQFF
TGCGCCAGCAGCCAAGATACTAGCGGGATATCCTACAATGAGCAGTTCTTC
>.|.|TRBV15|TRBJ2-3
CATSIRVSTDTQYF
TGTGCCACCAGCATTAGGGTTAGCACAGATACGCAGTATTTT
>once|TRBD2|TRBV10-3|TRBJ2-7
CAIRGNRGSYSYEQYF
TGTGCCATCAGAGGGAATCGCGGGAGCTACTCCTACGAGCAGTACTTC
>.|TRBD2|TRBV4-3|TRBJ2-1
CASSKTSGSLDEQFF
TGCGCCAGCAGCAAGACTAGCGGGAGTTTAGATGAGCAGTTCTTC
>once|TRBD2|TRBV7-9|TRBJ2-1
CASSPGTSGRFRSYNEQFF
TGTGCCAGCAGCCCAGGGACTAGCGGGAGGTTCAGGTCCTACAATGAGCAGTTCTTC
>.|.|TRBV4-2|TRBJ1-5
CASSPRRGTQPQHF
TGTGCCAGCAGCCCACGTAGGGGCACTCAGCCCCAGCATTTT